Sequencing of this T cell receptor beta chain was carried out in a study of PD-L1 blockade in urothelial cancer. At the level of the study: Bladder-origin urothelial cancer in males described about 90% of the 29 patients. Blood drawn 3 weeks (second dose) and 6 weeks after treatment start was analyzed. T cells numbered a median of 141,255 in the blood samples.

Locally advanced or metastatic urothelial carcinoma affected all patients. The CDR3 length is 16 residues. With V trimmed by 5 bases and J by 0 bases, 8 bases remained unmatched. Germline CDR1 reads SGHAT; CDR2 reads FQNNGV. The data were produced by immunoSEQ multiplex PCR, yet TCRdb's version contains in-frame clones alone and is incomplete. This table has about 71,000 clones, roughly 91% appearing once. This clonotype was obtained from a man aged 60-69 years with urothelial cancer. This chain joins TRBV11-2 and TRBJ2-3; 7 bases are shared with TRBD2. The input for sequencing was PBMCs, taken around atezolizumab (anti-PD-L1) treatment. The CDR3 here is CASSPGGGRSTDTQYF. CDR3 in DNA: TGTGCCAGCAGCCCGGGAGGCGGGCGTAGCACAGATACGCAGTATTTT. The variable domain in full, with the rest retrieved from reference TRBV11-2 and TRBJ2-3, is EAGVAQSPRYKIIEKRQSVAFWCNPISGHATLYWYQQILGQGPKLLIQFQNNGVVDDSQLPKDRFSAERLKGVDSTLKIQPAKLEDSAVYLCASSPGGGRSTDTQYFGPGTRLTVL.